These 25 T cell receptor beta chains were sequenced from one sample in a study of control samples from healthy donors and cancer patients. The assay was immunoSEQ multiplex PCR, and TCRdb's table has in-frame clones only and misses some. The table records fewer than 25,000 clones, roughly 84% of them present only once. Sequencing used PBMCs. These receptor sequences come from a man aged 60-69 years with head and neck cancer.

V is TRBV28 and J is TRBJ1-2; D remains ambiguous. The germline CDR1 and CDR2 sequences are MDHEN and SYDVKM. V dropped 0 bases and J dropped 11 bases, with 10 bases sitting between them. The CDR3 is made up of 12 amino acids. The CDR3 DNA sequence: TGTGCCAGCAGTTTATGGCCGAGTGGATACACCTTC. Translating gives CASSLWPSGYTF.

This chain connects TRBV30 to TRBJ1-4; D unclear. The V end lost 1 base, the J end lost 6 bases, and 12 bases lay between the germline ends. This CDR3 comprises 14 residues. Germline lookup yields CDR1 GTSNPN and CDR2 SVGIG (reference sequence). The CDR3 protein is CAWSEGIGDEKLFF. As DNA, the CDR3 is TGTGCCTGGAGTGAAGGGATCGGAGATGAAAAACTGTTTTTT. The variable domain in full, with the rest retrieved from reference TRBV30 and TRBJ1-4, is SQTIHQWPATLVQPVGSPLSLECTVEGTSNPNLYWYRQAAGRGLQLLFYSVGIGQISSEVPQNLSASRPQDRQFILSSKKLLLSDSGFYLCAWSEGIGDEKLFFGSGTQLSVL.

V and J are TRBV3-1 (or the pseudogene TRBV3-2) and TRBJ2-1; 14 bases fit TRBD2. The length of the CDR3 is 18 residues. From germline, CDR1 is LGHDT and CDR2 YNNKEL (reference sequence). Germline trimming cut 5 bases from V and 1 base from J; bases unmatched to any gene: 7. This CDR3 reads CASSYRLAGGFSYNEQFF. As DNA, the CDR3 is TGTGCCAGCAGCTATCGACTAGCGGGGGGGTTTTCCTACAATGAGCAGTTCTTC.

The chain combines TRBV7-2 with TRBJ1-3; tentative D call: TRBD1 (6 bases). There are 16 residues in the CDR3. Germline CDR1 reads SGHTA; CDR2 reads FQGNSA. Between the trimmed V and J ends, which lost 5 bases and 0 bases, there was a span of 14 bases. The CDR3 region has the DNA TGTGCCAGCAGCCCAGACAGGCCGAGCTCTGGAAACACCATATATTTT. Protein: CASSPDRPSSGNTIYF. Filled out from reference TRBV7-2 and TRBJ1-3, the complete variable domain reads GAGVSQSPSNKVTEKGKDVELRCDPISGHTALYWYRQSLGQGLEFLIYFQGNSAPDKSGLPSDRFSAERTGGSVSTLTIQRTQQEDSAVYLCASSPDRPSSGNTIYFGEGSWLTVV.

The gene calls are TRBV6-2 or TRBV6-3 and TRBJ2-3; TRBD1 aligns across 7 bases. With V trimmed by 2 bases and J by 1 base, 12 bases remained unmatched. This CDR3 is built from 18 residues. Germline lookup yields CDR1 MNHEY and CDR2 SVGEGT. The CDR3 coding sequence is TGTGCCAGCAGTTACAATGAGGATCGGGACAGACGCACAGATACGCAGTATTTT. Encoded protein: CASSYNEDRDRRTDTQYF.

This chain links TRBV19 with TRBJ1-2; possibly TRBD1 for D (5 bases). CDR1 is LNHDA, CDR2 SQIVND, per germline (reference sequence). The CDR3 spans 13 residues. The V end lost 8 bases, the J end lost 2 bases, and 12 bases lay between the germline ends. DNA of the CDR3: TGTGCCAGTGGGGGAGGGAAGAACTATGGCTACACCTTC. Translating gives CASGGGKNYGYTF. Full variable domain (outside the CDR3, taken from reference TRBV19 and TRBJ1-2): DGGITQSPKYLFRKEGQNVTLSCEQNLNHDAMYWYRQDPGQGLRLIYYSQIVNDFQKGDIAEGYSVSREKKESFPLTVTSAQKNPTAFYLCASGGGKNYGYTFGSGTRLTVV.

This clone occurred once. The chain links TRBV29-1 to TRBJ1-5; a weak D match, TRBD1 (6 bases). V was pared by 7 bases and J by 5 bases, with 18 bases between. CDR3 length: 14 amino acids. Germline loops: CDR1 SQVTM, CDR2 ANQGSEA. This CDR3 is CSAVYSGAHQPQHF. Here the CDR3 DNA reads TGCAGCGCGGTATACTCGGGGGCCCATCAGCCCCAGCATTTT.

The rearrangement uses TRBV5-1 and TRBJ1-6; 8 bases align to TRBD1. There are 16 residues in the CDR3. The trim removed 0 bases at V and 5 bases at J, leaving 4 bases unmatched. Germline V gene lookup returns CDR1 SGHRS and CDR2 YFSETQ. CDR3 residues: CASSLATGQDNSPLHF. The DNA for the CDR3 is TGCGCCAGCAGCTTGGCAACGGGACAGGATAATTCACCCCTCCACTTT.

A word on this clone: Mismatch with germline at one junction end may stem from a read error. V usage is TRBV27 and J usage is TRBJ1-2; 8 bases are shared with TRBD1. The germline V gene encodes CDR1 MNHEY and CDR2 SMNVEV (reference sequence). The CDR3 is made up of 12 amino acids. The CDR3 spells CASSSRTGKILF. CDR3 nucleotide sequence: TGTGCCAGCAGTTCACGGACAGGGAAAATACTCTTC.

This chain links TRBV2 with TRBJ1-2, with D possibly matching TRBD1 (5 bases). Deletions cut 0 bases from V and 4 bases from J, with 12 bases between. The CDR3 runs 15 residues. Germline V gene sequence: CDR1 SNHLY, CDR2 FYNNEI. The CDR3 DNA is TGTGCCAGCAGTGAAGCGCCCGGGACGGTCTATGGCTACACCTTC. Amino acid sequence: CASSEAPGTVYGYTF.

This chain uses TRBV7-6 with TRBJ1-1; unclear D gene. The germline V gene has CDR1 SGHVS and CDR2 FNYEAQ. The CDR3 runs to 14 residues. Trimming took off 1 base at V and 1 base at J, with 7 bases between the two ends. This CDR3 is CASSLGKGNTEAFF. Written as DNA, the CDR3 is TGTGCCAGCAGCTTAGGAAAGGGGAACACTGAAGCTTTCTTT.

This clone has only a few counts. The chain recombines TRBV6-2 or TRBV6-3 with TRBJ2-7; 8 bases map to TRBD1. The length of the CDR3 is 14 residues. V dropped 2 bases and J dropped 2; count of bases not matched to a gene: 2. The germline V gene encodes CDR1 MNHEY and CDR2 SVGEGT. The CDR3: CASSYAQGAYEQYF. In nucleotides, the CDR3 is TGTGCCAGCAGTTACGCACAGGGGGCCTACGAGCAGTACTTC.

J is TRBJ1-1 and V is TRBV10-3; D is ambiguous. Trimming shortened V by 3 bases and J by 0 bases, and 8 bases separated the two germline ends. Germline assignment: CDR1 ENHRY and CDR2 SYGVKD. CDR3 size: 14 residues. This chain's CDR3 is CAISDEPLNTEAFF. DNA for the CDR3: TGTGCCATCAGTGATGAGCCACTGAACACTGAAGCTTTCTTT.

The genes are TRBV5-1 and TRBJ1-5; TRBD1 matches 9 bases. The V gene's germline CDR1 is SGHRS and CDR2 YFSETQ. V lost 4 bases and J lost 6; bases outside the gene matches: 11. The CDR3 runs 16 residues. The CDR3 loop is CASSPDPGQGLQPQHF. The CDR3 coding sequence is TGCGCCAGCAGCCCCGATCCGGGACAGGGCCTTCAGCCCCAGCATTTT.

The chain carries TRBV2 and TRBJ1-4; 8 nucleotides line up with TRBD1. V shed 5 bases, J shed 5 bases, and the junction held 7 bases outside the gene matches. The CDR3 contains 15 residues. The germline CDR1 and CDR2 sequences are SNHLY and FYNNEI. The CDR3: CASSPWTGLNEKLFF. CDR3 DNA sequence: TGTGCCAGCAGTCCGTGGACAGGGTTGAATGAAAAACTGTTTTTT.

This chain connects TRBV12-3 or TRBV12-4 to TRBJ2-3; TRBD2 is a possible D gene (5 bases). Trimming took off 6 bases at V and 11 bases at J, with 18 bases between the two ends. The length of the CDR3 is 13 residues. CDR3 in amino acids: CASSPPSRGRQYF. The DNA for the CDR3 is TGTGCCAGCAGCCCACCTAGTCGAGGGAGGCAGTATTTT.

The gene calls are TRBV4-3 and TRBJ2-4; no clear D. The CDR3 spans 15 residues. Germline CDR1 reads LGHNA; CDR2 reads YSLEER. The V end was cut by 1 base, the J end by 8 bases, with 15 bases between. CDR3 nucleotide sequence: TGCGCCAGCAGCCAAGCCCCGAGAAGTGGTGACATTCAGTACTTC. Translation gives CASSQAPRSGDIQYF.

The genes are TRBV7-2 and TRBJ1-5, with 8 bases that match TRBD1. Germline V gene lookup returns CDR1 SGHTA and CDR2 FQGNSA. CDR3 length equals 15 residues. V was clipped by 2 bases and J by 5 bases; unmatched bases: 5. The CDR3 DNA reads as TGTGCCAGCAGCTTACGGACAGGGCCGCATCAGCCCCAGCATTTT. It specifies CASSLRTGPHQPQHF.

The V gene is TRBV5-1, the J gene TRBJ2-7; 8 bases are shared with TRBD1. The CDR3 has 14 amino acids. Trimming took 5 bases from V and 1 from J; bases not matched to a gene: 5. The V gene's germline CDR1 is SGHRS and CDR2 YFSETQ. CDR3 in DNA: TGCGCCAGCAGAGGGACAGGTTCTTCCTACGAGCAGTACTTC. Its protein product is CASRGTGSSYEQYF.

The J gene is TRBJ2-3, the V gene TRBV27; 8 bases fit TRBD2. Germline V lookup: CDR1 MNHEY, CDR2 SMNVEV (reference sequence). V gave up 2 bases and J gave up 2 bases; unmatched junction bases: 6. CDR3 length: 16 residues. The CDR3 bases are TGTGCCAGCAGTTTAAGGGACGGGGGGGTCACAGATACGCAGTATTTT. The encoded protein is CASSLRDGGVTDTQYF.

This clone was seen a handful of times. The genes are TRBV7-9 and TRBJ1-1; D unclear. The CDR3 sequence is 15 residues long. V lost 2 bases and J lost 4, with 14 bases in between. The germline CDR1 and CDR2 sequences are SEHNR and FQNEAQ (reference sequence). The CDR3 DNA is TGTGCCAGCAGCTTATCTCAGTTATTCATCACTGAAGCTTTCTTT. This gives the protein CASSLSQLFITEAFF.

This chain links TRBV19 with TRBJ2-7, with D unclear. The V end lost 11 bases, the J end lost 5 bases, and 13 bases lay between the germline ends. The CDR3 runs to 11 residues. The germline gives CDR1 LNHDA, CDR2 SQIVND (reference sequence). CDR3 sequence (DNA): TGTGCCGGGTGGCAAGCCCACGAGCAGTACTTC. It translates to CAGWQAHEQYF. Looking up the rest from reference TRBV19 and TRBJ2-7 gives the full variable domain: DGGITQSPKYLFRKEGQNVTLSCEQNLNHDAMYWYRQDPGQGLRLIYYSQIVNDFQKGDIAEGYSVSREKKESFPLTVTSAQKNPTAFYLCAGWQAHEQYFGPGTRLTVT.

CDR3: CASSSSEAGASYEQYF. The CDR3 DNA reads TGTGCCAGCAGCTCCTCGGAAGCGGGAGCCTCCTACGAGCAGTACTTC. The chain has TRBV3-1 (or the pseudogene TRBV3-2) and TRBJ2-7, with 8 bases matching TRBD2. Trimming took 5 bases from V and 0 from J; bases not matched to a gene: 9. Germline V CDR1 and CDR2: LGHDT, YNNKEL (reference sequence). This CDR3 has 16 residues.

This clone was seen a handful of times. V gene TRBV7-2 combines with J gene TRBJ2-7; D not certain. CDR3 size: 14 residues. The V and J ends lost 1 base and 2 bases respectively, with 9 bases between them. The germline CDR1 and CDR2 sequences are SGHTA and FQGNSA. CDR3 coding DNA: TGTGCCAGCAGCTTAGAATGGGGTCCCTACGAGCAGTACTTC. This sequence encodes CASSLEWGPYEQYF.

The CDR3 bases are TGCGCCAGCAGCACTACTAGCGGGAGTTCCACAGATACGCAGTATTTT. This sequence encodes CASSTTSGSSTDTQYF. The chain joins TRBV5-1 to TRBJ2-3; 11 nucleotides line up with TRBD2. Germline V gene data show CDR1 as SGHRS and CDR2 as YFSETQ. CDR3 length equals 16 residues. V was clipped by 4 bases and J by 2 bases; unmatched bases: 6.